Below, one TCR beta chain is given with its context. Antigen specificity is unknown. This entry comes from a study of read filtering for tumor transcriptome and immune sequencing. About the research overall: Patients were 17 to 20 male and about 14 female, mean age 65.9 years, range 47 to 80. DNase treatment preceded whole-transcriptome library preparation.

The CDR3 spans 15 residues. Per germline, CDR1 KGHDR and CDR2 SFDVKD. V was clipped by 0 bases and J by 8 bases, with 12 bases between them. This library used roughly 400 ng RNA and molecular barcoded adaptors spanning alpha/delta and beta/gamma chains. TCRdb passed the reads through MiXCR, listing each CDR3 protein once. The table lists 130,000 or so distinct CDR3 sequences, roughly an eighth of them singletons. General study findings and limits: Dropping single-read clonotypes raised IR-seq and RNA-seq shared-clonotype correlation. About 80% of IR-seq clonotypes had one read, totaling about 3.5% of reads; RNA-seq: approximately 75% and 45%.

The specimen sequenced was a population of CD138-negative cells sorted from bone marrow. This receptor was taken from a donor older than 35 with multiple myeloma. The chain couples TRBV24-1 to TRBJ2-2, with D perhaps being TRBD1 or TRBD2 (6 bases each). CDR3 protein: CATSDLNREDGELFF. The CDR3 DNA follows: TGTGCCACCAGTGATTTGAACAGGGAGGATGGGGAGCTGTTTTTT.